This T cell receptor beta chain comes out of a study of tumor-infiltrating lymphocytes in primary liver carcinoma. Study-wide results and limits: The study found tumor-adjacent and tumor-blood pairs overlapped less than tumor region pairs. The study found only about 7-25% of top clones in all five tumor regions.

Constant-region priming of roughly 0.45 ug total RNA yielded TCR beta cDNA. The TCR beta library was amplified through three nested multiplex PCR rounds in a modified ARM-PCR procedure. PCR rounds one and two used TRBV1-TRBV30 forward primers with a C-beta reverse primer for roughly 10 cycles each. One entry per CDR3 protein results from TCRdb running MiXCR on the multiplex PCR reads. Of about 78,000 distinct CDR3 sequences in the sample, about 64% are singletons; the top ten hold roughly 13%. In the case of this clonotype: The antigen is not known.

This CDR3 contains 12 residues. V was pared by 8 bases and J by 8 bases, with 15 bases between. Germline assignment: CDR1 MNHNY and CDR2 SVGAGI (reference sequence). Unsorted bulk tissue of about 19-31 mg yielded co-extracted RNA and DNA. The cohort consisted of patients whose primary liver carcinoma was surgically resected. The sequence was collected from a woman aged 55-69 years with primary liver carcinoma and hepatitis B virus infection. The chain has TRBV6-6 and TRBJ1-2; D might be TRBD1 (6 bases). The sample taken for sequencing was liver tumor tissue from sampling region 4. Sample subset: tumor region T4, right-lateral pole. The CDR3 nucleotides are TGTGCCAGCTATTACGGGGGGCACGGCTACACCTTC. Translation: CASYYGGHGYTF.